This T cell receptor (beta chain) is drawn from a study of STAT5B mutations in CD4+ large granular lymphocyte leukemia. As regards this clone: Its antigen is not known.

Here immunoSEQ multiplex PCR was the method, and the copy in TCRdb shows in-frame clones only, minus some. The sample shows about 31,000 clones, 85% to 90% of them seen only once. Whole-study results and caveats: Main leukemic clonotypes were patient-specific, but under 30% appeared at low frequency elsewhere. Without HLA matching, higher CD4+ than CD8+ T-LGLL clonality could reflect small sample size.

Trimming removed 3 bases at V and 3 bases at J, with 15 bases between. Germline values: CDR1 LNHNV, CDR2 YYDKDF (reference sequence). This CDR3 is 16 amino acids long. This rearrangement joins TRBV15 to TRBJ1-3; D uncertain. The sequence came from a human donor in good health. The sequencing input was CD4+ T cells from blood buffy coats. The CDR3 protein is CATSSGITQGGNTIYF. The DNA of the CDR3 is TGTGCCACCAGCAGCGGAATCACCCAAGGTGGAAACACCATATATTTT.